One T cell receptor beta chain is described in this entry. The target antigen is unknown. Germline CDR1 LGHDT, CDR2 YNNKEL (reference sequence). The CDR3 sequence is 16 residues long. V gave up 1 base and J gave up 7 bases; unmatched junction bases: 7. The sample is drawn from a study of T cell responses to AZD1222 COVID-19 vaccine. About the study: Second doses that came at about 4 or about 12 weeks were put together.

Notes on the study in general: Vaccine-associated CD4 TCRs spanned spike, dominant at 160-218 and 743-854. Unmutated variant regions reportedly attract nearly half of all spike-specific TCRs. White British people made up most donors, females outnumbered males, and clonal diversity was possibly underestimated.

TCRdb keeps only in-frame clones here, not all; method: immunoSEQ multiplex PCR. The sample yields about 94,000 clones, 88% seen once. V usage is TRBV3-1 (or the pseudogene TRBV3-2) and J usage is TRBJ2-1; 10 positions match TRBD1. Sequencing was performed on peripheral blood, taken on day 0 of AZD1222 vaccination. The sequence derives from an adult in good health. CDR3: CASSQAGTGDWNEQFF. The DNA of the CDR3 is TGTGCCAGCAGCCAAGCGGGGACAGGGGATTGGAATGAGCAGTTCTTC.